This T cell receptor beta chain was retrieved from a study of OX40 agonist ivuxolimab in advanced cancers. Study as a whole: As their treatment, patients were administered ivuxolimab, an agonistic anti-OX40 (CD134) antibody. Mean age approximately 59 years, range about 20 to 79; 82.7% male. Findings of the study overall: Near-lowest levels of clonal expansion characterized partial responders at 0.1-3.0 mg/kg.

Worth noting for this clone: What it binds is unknown.

With V trimmed by 4 bases and J by 10 bases, 9 bases remained unmatched. Germline values: CDR1 SGHTA, CDR2 FQGTGA. This CDR3 is built from 14 residues. Assay used: immunoSEQ multiplex PCR; TCRdb lists only in-frame clones, some missing. The repertoire holds 50,000 to 80,000 clones, with around 80% as singletons. The chain is built from TRBV7-3 and TRBJ2-1, with TRBD2 matching 8 bases. The sequence came from an adult with an advanced solid tumor such as melanoma, head and neck, liver or kidney cancer. Sequencing was performed on CD4+ or CD8+ T cells sorted from blood, taken in a trial of the OX40 agonist ivuxolimab. The CDR3 loop reads CASSSSGSSTEQFF. The CDR3, as DNA: TGTGCCAGCAGCTCGAGCGGGAGTAGCACCGAGCAGTTCTTC.